This note documents a single TCR beta chain sequence. Its antigen is as yet unknown. Specified time point: pre-sensitization, week 0. Treatment reported: therapeutic diphenylcyclopropenone sensitization with weekly scalp DPC. As the library was built, unique molecular identifiers were attached to individual cDNA molecules. TCRdb called the RACE reads again in MiXCR, with one record for every CDR3 protein. The sample consists of 380,000 or so distinct CDR3 sequences, about 5.4% of them appearing once. The germline V gene encodes CDR1 MNHNS and CDR2 SASEGT. The CDR3 extends over 16 amino acids. The germline V and J ends were trimmed by 3 bases and 1 base, with 12 bases remaining between them. The record originates from a study of human T cells and chemical hapten exposure. Overall study: Upper back patch tests used 0.01% DPC, scored after 6 days.

Study-wide results and limits: Expanded TCRs produced significantly more large CDR3 similarity clusters than controls did.

This receptor was identified in a young woman with alopecia areata. Some clones in this sample may be carry-over from other donors' samples. The rearrangement joins TRBV6-1 to TRBJ2-2, with D unclear. The sample in question was whole blood, obtained in connection with sensitization to the hapten diphenylcyclopropenone (DPC). The CDR3 region is CASSETLRRNTGELFF. CDR3 bases: TGTGCCAGCAGTGAGACTTTACGACGGAACACCGGGGAGCTGTTTTTT.